The rows below give T cell receptor beta chains drawn from one sample of a study of T cell repertoires in cytomegalovirus infection. MiXCR was run by TCRdb on the reads, yielding one entry per CDR3 protein. The table includes 450,000 to 650,000 distinct CDR3 sequences, about a quarter detected once. The sequencing input was PBMCs. These TCRs come from a human donor in good health (CMV status not recorded). Some clones in this sample may be carry-over from other donors' samples. CDR3s include the opening cysteine and the closing phenylalanine or tryptophan. Fields, in order: V gene, clone size, D gene, J gene, CDR3 protein, CDR3 DNA. D genes are given only for firm matches. Only part of the rows carry a size: once, few, many, or a class if the clone is expanded.

V: TRBV30
size: few
D: TRBD2
J: TRBJ2-1
CDR3: CAWRLAGGNEQFF
DNA: TGTGCCTGGAGGCTAGCGGGAGGCAATGAGCAGTTCTTC

V: TRBV11-2
size: .
D: .
J: TRBJ2-5
CDR3: CASGLEWVETQYF
DNA: TGTGCCAGCGGACTCGAGTGGGTTGAGACCCAGTACTTC

V: TRBV4-3
size: .
D: TRBD1
J: TRBJ1-6
CDR3: CASSQDTGEASPLHF
DNA: TGCGCCAGCAGCCAAGATACAGGGGAGGCTTCACCCCTCCACTTT

V: TRBV7-2
size: few
D: .
J: TRBJ2-7
CDR3: CASSFFRGASYEQYF
DNA: TGTGCCAGCAGCTTCTTCAGGGGGGCCTCCTACGAGCAGTACTTC

V: TRBV6-5
size: .
D: .
J: TRBJ1-6
CDR3: CASSYFTLGRDSDSPLHF
DNA: TGTGCCAGCAGTTACTTCACCCTTGGCCGGGACTCAGACTCACCCCTCCACTTT

V: TRBV11-2
size: .
D: .
J: TRBJ2-3
CDR3: CASSPNPDLRTDTQYF
DNA: TGTGCCAGCAGCCCTAATCCGGACTTACGCACAGATACGCAGTATTTT

V: TRBV28
size: few
D: .
J: TRBJ2-7
CDR3: CASSLYDRGPTYEQYF
DNA: TGTGCCAGCAGTTTATATGACCGGGGGCCCACCTACGAGCAGTACTTC

V: TRBV19
size: few
D: TRBD1
J: TRBJ2-3
CDR3: CASGQASTDTQYF
DNA: TGTGCCAGCGGACAGGCAAGCACAGATACGCAGTATTTT

V: TRBV28
size: .
D: .
J: TRBJ1-5
CDR3: CASSLRADHPHF
DNA: TGTGCCAGCAGTTTAAGGGCAGACCACCCGCATTTT

V: TRBV27
size: few
D: .
J: TRBJ1-2
CDR3: CASSQGRYGYTF
DNA: TGTGCCAGCAGCCAGGGGCGGTATGGCTACACCTTC

V: TRBV5-1
size: .
D: TRBD2
J: TRBJ2-4
CDR3: CASSLPTSGSLAKNIQYF
DNA: TGCGCCAGCAGCCTACCGACTAGCGGGAGTTTGGCCAAAAACATTCAGTACTTC

V: TRBV12-3/TRBV12-4
size: .
D: .
J: TRBJ2-2
CDR3: CASSQGVGELFF
DNA: TGTGCCAGCAGTCAGGGAGTCGGGGAGCTGTTTTTT

V: TRBV2
size: few
D: TRBD2
J: TRBJ2-3
CDR3: CASSDPSASGRVVDTQYF
DNA: TGTGCCAGCAGTGACCCGTCGGCTAGCGGGAGGGTGGTGGATACGCAGTATTTT

V: TRBV6-2/TRBV6-3
size: few
D: .
J: TRBJ2-7
CDR3: CASSSPGLPSSYEQYF
DNA: TGTGCCAGCAGTTCTCCGGGACTCCCCAGCTCCTACGAGCAGTACTTC

V: TRBV19
size: few
D: TRBD1
J: TRBJ2-1
CDR3: CASSTAGGYNEQFF
DNA: TGTGCCAGTAGTACGGCAGGGGGCTACAATGAGCAGTTCTTC